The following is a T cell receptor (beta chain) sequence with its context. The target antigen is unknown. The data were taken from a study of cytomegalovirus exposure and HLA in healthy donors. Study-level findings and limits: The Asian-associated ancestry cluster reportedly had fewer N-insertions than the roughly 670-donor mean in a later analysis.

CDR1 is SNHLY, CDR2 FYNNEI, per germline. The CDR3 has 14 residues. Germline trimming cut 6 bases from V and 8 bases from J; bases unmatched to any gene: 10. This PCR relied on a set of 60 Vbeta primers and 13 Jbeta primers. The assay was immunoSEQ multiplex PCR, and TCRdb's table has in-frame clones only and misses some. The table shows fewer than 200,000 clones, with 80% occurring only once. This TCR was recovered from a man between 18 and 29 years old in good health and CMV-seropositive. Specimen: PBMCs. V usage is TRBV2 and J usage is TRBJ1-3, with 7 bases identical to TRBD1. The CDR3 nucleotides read TGTGCCAGCAGGGGGATCGAAGGGGGCGACACCATATATTTT. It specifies CASRGIEGGDTIYF.